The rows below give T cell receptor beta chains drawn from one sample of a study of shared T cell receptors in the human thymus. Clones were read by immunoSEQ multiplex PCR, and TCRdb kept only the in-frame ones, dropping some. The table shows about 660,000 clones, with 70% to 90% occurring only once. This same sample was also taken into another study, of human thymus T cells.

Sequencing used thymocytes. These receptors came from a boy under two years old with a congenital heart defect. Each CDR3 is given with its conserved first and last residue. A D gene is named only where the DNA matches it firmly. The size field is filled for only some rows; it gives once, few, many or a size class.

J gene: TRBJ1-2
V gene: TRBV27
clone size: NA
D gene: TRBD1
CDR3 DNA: TGTGCCAGCAGCGAGAGACAGGGGCCCTATGGCTACACCTTC
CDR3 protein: CASSERQGPYGYTF

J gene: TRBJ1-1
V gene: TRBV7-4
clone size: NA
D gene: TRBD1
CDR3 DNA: TGTGCCAGCAGCTTACCCGGGACAGCCAACACTGAAGCTTTCTTT
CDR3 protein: CASSLPGTANTEAFF

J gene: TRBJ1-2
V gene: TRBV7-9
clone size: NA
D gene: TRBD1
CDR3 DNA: TGTGCCAGCAGCGCTAGACCGGGACAGGGATATGGCTACACCTTC
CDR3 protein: CASSARPGQGYGYTF

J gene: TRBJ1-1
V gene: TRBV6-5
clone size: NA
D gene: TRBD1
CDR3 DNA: TGTGCCAGCAGTTACTCGAGGACAGGGAGGAACACTGAAGCTTTCTTT
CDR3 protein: CASSYSRTGRNTEAFF

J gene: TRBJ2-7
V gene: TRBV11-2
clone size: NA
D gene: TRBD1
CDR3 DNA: TGTGCCAGCGGGACAGGGACACGCGTGAACTACGAGCAGTACTTC
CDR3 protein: CASGTGTRVNYEQYF

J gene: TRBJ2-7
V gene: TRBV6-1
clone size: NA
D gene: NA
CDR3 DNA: TGTGCCAGCAGTGAAGACGGGGGACCATCCTACGAGCAGTACTTC
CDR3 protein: CASSEDGGPSYEQYF

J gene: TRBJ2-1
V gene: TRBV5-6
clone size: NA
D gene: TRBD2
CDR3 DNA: TGTGCCAGCAGCTTGGCCGCGGCACTAGCGGGGCAAAATGAGCAGTTCTTC
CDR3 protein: CASSLAAALAGQNEQFF

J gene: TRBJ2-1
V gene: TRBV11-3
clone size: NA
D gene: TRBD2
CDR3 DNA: TGTGCCCCTGGGGTAGCGGGAGGGAATGAGCAGTTCTTC
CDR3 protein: CAPGVAGGNEQFF

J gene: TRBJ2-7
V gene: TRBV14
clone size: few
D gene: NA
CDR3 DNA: TGTGCCAGCAGCCATTCCGGGATCCCCACCTCCTACGAGCAGTACTTC
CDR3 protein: CASSHSGIPTSYEQYF

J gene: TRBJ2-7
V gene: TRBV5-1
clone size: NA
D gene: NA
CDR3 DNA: TGCGCCAGCAGCTTGCGGGGCAGGGGATCCTACGAGCAGTACTTC
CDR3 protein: CASSLRGRGSYEQYF

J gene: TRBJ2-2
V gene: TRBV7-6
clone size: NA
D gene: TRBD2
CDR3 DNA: TGTGCCAGCAGAGTGGCGGGGGAGGGCCGGACCGGGGAGCTGTTTTTT
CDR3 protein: CASRVAGEGRTGELFF

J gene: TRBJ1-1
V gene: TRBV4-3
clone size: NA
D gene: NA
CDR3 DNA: TGCGCCAGCAGCCCAGGGGCGGCAGCTGAAGCTTTCTTT
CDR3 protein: CASSPGAAAEAFF

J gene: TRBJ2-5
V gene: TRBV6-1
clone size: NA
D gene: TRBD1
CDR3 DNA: TGTGCCAGCAGTTCAGGACAGGGGGTGGAGACCCAGTACTTC
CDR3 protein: CASSSGQGVETQYF

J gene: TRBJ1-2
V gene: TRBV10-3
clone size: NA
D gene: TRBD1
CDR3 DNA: TGTGCCATCAATAGAGGGGGCAGGAATATCGGCTACACCTTC
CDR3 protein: CAINRGGRNIGYTF

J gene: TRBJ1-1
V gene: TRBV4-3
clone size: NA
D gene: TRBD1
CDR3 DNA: TGCGCCAGCAGCCAAGAATCCGGGACAGGGGGTTCGAACACTGAAGCTTTCTTT
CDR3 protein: CASSQESGTGGSNTEAFF

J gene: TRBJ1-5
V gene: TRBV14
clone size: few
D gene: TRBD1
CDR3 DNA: TGTGCCAGCAGCCCCCAGGGGGCCAATCAGCCCCAGCATTTT
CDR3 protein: CASSPQGANQPQHF

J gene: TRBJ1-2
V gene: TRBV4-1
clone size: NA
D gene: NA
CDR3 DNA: TGCGCCAGCAGCCAATATCCGTATGGGAGATTCGACTATGGCTACACCTTC
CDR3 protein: CASSQYPYGRFDYGYTF

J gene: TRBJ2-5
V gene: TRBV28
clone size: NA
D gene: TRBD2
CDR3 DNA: TGTGCCAGCAGCCCGACTAGCGGGGGGTCAAACGAACAGACCCAGTACTTC
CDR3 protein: CASSPTSGGSNEQTQYF

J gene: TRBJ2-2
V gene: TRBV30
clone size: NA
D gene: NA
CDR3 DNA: TGTGCCTGGAACCAGGGCACCGGGGAGCTGTTTTTT
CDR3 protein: CAWNQGTGELFF

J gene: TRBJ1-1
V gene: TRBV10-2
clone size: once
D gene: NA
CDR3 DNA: TGCGCCAGCAGTGAGTACCGGGGGTGCACTGAAGCTTTCTTT
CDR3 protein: CASSEYRGCTEAFF

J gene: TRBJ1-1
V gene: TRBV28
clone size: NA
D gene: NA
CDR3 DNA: TGTGCCAGCAGTTTATCGGTCACGAACACTGAAGCTTTCTTT
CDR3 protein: CASSLSVTNTEAFF

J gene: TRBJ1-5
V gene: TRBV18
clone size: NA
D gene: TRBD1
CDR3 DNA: TGTGCCAGCTCACCTGGACAGGGGAATCAGCCCCAGCATTTT
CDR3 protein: CASSPGQGNQPQHF

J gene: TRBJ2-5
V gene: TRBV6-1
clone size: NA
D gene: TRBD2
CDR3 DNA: TGTGCCAGCAGTGCCCCACTAGCGGGAGTGGCAGAGACCCAGTACTTC
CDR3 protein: CASSAPLAGVAETQYF

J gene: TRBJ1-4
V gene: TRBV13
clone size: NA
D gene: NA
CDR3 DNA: TGTGCCATTCAAGCCAGGGGAGCTGAAAAACTGTTTTTT
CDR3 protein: CAIQARGAEKLFF

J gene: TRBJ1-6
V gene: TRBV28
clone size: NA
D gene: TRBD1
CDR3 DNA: TGTGCCAGCACCCCTCGCAGGGGGCTCTATAATTCACCCCTCCACTTT
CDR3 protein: CASTPRRGLYNSPLHF

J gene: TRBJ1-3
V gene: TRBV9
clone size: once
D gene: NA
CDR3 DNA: TGTGCCAGCAGCGTAGTGGTCCAGGGGCCCCATATGTGCGGAAACACCATATATTTT
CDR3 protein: CASSVVVQGPHMCGNTIYF

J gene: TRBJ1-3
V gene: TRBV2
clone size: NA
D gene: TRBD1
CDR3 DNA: TGTGCCAGCAGTGGGCCGGACAGGGTTAGGAGAAACACCATATATTTT
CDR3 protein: CASSGPDRVRRNTIYF

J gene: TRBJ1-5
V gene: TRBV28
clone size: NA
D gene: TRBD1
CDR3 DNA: TGTGCCAGCAGTGGGACAGGCGGTAGCAATCAGCCCCAGCATTTT
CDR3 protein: CASSGTGGSNQPQHF

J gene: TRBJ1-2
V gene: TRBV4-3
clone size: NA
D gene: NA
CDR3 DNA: TGCGCCAGCAGCCAAGACCGGAGGTACACCTTC
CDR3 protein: CASSQDRRYTF

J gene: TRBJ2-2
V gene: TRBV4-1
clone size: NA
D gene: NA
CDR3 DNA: TGCGCCAGCAGCCCACCAGGGTCCACCGGGGAGCTGTTTTTT
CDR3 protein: CASSPPGSTGELFF

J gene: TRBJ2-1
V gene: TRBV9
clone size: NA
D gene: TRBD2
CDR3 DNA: TGTGCCAGCAGCGTAGGGGCGGGGGTTTCCTACAATGAGCAGTTCTTC
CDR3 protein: CASSVGAGVSYNEQFF

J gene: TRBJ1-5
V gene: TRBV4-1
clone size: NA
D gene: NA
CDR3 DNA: TGCGCCAGCAGCCAAGTCGATCAGCCCCAGCATTTT
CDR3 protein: CASSQVDQPQHF

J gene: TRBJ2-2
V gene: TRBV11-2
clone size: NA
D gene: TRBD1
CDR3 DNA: TGTGCCAGCATACCCACAGGGGAACCTTACACCGGGGAGCTGTTTTTT
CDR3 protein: CASIPTGEPYTGELFF

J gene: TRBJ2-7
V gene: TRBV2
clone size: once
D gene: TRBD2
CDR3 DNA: TGTGCCAGCAGTGAATGGGGACTAGCGGGAGGAACACCATCCTACGAGCAGTACTTC
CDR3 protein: CASSEWGLAGGTPSYEQYF

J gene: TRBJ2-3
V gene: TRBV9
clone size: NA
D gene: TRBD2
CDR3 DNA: TGTGCCAGCAGCCCTCAAACCGCTAGCGGAAACACAGATACGCAGTATTTT
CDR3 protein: CASSPQTASGNTDTQYF

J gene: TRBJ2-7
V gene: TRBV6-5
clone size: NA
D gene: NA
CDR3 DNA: TGTGCCAGCAGCTCGATAGCGGCATCCTACGAGCAGTACTTC
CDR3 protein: CASSSIAASYEQYF

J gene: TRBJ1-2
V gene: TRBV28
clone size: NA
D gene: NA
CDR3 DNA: TGTGCCAGCAGTTTCGGTTGGTTGTGGAACTATGGCTACACCTTC
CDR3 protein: CASSFGWLWNYGYTF

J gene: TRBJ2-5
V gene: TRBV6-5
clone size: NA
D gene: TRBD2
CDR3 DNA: TGTGCCAGCAGTTACTCGCCTAGCGGGGAGACCCAGTACTTC
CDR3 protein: CASSYSPSGETQYF

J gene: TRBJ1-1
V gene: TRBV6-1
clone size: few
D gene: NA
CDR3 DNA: TGTGCCAGCAGTGAACTGTCAGGGGTCACTGAAGCTTTCTTT
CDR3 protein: CASSELSGVTEAFF

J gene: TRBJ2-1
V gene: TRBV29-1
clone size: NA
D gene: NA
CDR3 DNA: TGCAGCGTTGTAGGGAGCGTAAGCCGAACCTTCAATGAGCAGTTCTTC
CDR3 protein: CSVVGSVSRTFNEQFF

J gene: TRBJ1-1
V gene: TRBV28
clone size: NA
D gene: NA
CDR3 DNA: TGTGCCAGCAGTCCCCCGGCAGGGGTTAGGTTGAACACTGAAGCTTTCTTT
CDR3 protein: CASSPPAGVRLNTEAFF

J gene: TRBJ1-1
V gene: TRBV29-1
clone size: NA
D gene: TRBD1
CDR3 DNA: TGCAGCGTACAGGGGGATCGCGACACTGAAGCTTTCTTT
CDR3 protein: CSVQGDRDTEAFF

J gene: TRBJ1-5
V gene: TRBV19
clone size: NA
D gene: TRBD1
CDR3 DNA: TGTGCCAGTAGTATAGTCCGGGACAGGAGGAATCAGCCCCAGCATTTT
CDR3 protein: CASSIVRDRRNQPQHF

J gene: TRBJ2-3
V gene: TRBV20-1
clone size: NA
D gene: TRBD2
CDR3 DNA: TGCAGTGCTAGCGGGGGGGATACGCAGTATTTT
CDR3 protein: CSASGGDTQYF

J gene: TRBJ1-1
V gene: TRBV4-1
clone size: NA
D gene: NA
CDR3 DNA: TGCGCCAGCAGCCAAACAGGGTTTATAGCTGAAGCTTTCTTT
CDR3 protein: CASSQTGFIAEAFF

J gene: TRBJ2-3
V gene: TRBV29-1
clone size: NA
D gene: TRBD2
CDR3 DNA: TGCAGCGTAGCTGGGGGGGGTGCTAGCACAGATACGCAGTATTTT
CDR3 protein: CSVAGGGASTDTQYF

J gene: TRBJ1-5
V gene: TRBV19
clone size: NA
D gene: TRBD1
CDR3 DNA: TGTGCCAGTAGTAGATCGGACAGGCCCAATAGCAATCAGCCCCAGCATTTT
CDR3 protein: CASSRSDRPNSNQPQHF

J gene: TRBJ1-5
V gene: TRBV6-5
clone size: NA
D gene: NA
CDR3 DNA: TGTGCCAGCAGTTATGGACAAAATAGCAATCAGCCCCAGCATTTT
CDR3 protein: CASSYGQNSNQPQHF

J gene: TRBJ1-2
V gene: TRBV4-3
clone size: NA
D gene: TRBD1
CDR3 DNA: TGCGCCAGCAGCCAAGGACAGGGGGGTGGCGGCCTCTATGGCTACACCTTC
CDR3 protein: CASSQGQGGGGLYGYTF

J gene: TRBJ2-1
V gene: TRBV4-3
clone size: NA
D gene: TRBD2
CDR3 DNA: TGCGCCAGCAGCCAAGCGACTAGCGGGATGGGGAATGAGCAGTTCTTC
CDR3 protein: CASSQATSGMGNEQFF

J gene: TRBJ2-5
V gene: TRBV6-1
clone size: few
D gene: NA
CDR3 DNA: TGTGCCAGCGGCCAGCCGAGGGAAGAGACCCAGTACTTC
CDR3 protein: CASGQPREETQYF

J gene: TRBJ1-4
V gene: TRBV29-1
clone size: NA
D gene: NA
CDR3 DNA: TGCAGCGTTGATAGGAGGCGAACTAATGAAAAACTGTTTTTT
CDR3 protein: CSVDRRRTNEKLFF